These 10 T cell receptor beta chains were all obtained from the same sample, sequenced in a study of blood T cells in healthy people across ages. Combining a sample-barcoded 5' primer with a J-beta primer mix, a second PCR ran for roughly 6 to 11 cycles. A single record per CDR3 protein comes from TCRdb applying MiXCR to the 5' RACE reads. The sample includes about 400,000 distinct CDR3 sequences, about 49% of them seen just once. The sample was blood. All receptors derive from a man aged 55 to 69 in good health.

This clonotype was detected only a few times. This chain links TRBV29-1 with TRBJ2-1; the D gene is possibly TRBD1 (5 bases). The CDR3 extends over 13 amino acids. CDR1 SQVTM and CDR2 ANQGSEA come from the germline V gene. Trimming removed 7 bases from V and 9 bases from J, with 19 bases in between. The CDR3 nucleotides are TGCAGCGCCTTCAGGGTTCAGCAGGGTGAGCAGTTCTTC. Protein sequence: CSAFRVQQGEQFF.

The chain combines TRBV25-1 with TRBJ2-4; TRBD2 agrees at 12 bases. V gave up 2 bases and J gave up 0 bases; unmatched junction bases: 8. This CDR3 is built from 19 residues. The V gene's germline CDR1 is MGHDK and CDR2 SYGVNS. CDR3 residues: CASSEGVGTSGLAKNIQYF. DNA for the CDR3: TGTGCCAGCAGTGAAGGGGTCGGGACTAGCGGGCTAGCCAAAAACATTCAGTACTTC.

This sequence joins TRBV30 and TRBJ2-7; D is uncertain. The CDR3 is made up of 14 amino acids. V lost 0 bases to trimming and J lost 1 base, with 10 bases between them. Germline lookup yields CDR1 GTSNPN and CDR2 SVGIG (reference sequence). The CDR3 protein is CAWSVLGRSYEQYF. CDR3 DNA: TGTGCCTGGAGTGTACTGGGTAGGTCCTACGAGCAGTACTTC. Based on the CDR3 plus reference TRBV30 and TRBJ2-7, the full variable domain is SQTIHQWPATLVQPVGSPLSLECTVEGTSNPNLYWYRQAAGRGLQLLFYSVGIGQISSEVPQNLSASRPQDRQFILSSKKLLLSDSGFYLCAWSVLGRSYEQYFGPGTRLTVT.

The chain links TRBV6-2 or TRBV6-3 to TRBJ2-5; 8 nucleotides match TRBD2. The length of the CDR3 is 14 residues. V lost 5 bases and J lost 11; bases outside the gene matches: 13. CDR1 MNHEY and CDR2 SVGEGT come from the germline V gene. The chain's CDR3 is CASSPLAAGREQYF. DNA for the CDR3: TGTGCCAGCAGTCCACTAGCGGCGGGAAGGGAGCAGTACTTC.

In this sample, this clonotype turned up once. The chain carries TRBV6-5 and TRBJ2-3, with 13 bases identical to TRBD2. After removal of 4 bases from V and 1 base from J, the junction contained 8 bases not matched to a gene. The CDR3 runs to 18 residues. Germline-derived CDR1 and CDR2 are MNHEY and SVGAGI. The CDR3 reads CASSWGLAGPHGTDTQYF. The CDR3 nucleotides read TGTGCCAGCAGTTGGGGACTAGCGGGGCCCCACGGCACAGATACGCAGTATTTT.

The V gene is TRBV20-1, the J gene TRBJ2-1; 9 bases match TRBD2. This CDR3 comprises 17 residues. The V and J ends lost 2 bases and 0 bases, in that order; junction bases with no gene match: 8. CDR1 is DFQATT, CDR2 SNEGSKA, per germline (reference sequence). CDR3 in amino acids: CSARRLAGTSSYNEQFF. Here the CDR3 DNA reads TGCAGTGCTAGACGGCTAGCGGGGACGAGCTCCTACAATGAGCAGTTCTTC.

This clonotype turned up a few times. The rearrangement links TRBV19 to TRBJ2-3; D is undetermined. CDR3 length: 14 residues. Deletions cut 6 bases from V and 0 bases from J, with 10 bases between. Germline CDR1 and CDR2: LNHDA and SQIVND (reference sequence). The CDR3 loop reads CASSLQASTDTQYF. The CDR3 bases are TGTGCCAGTAGCCTTCAAGCTAGCACAGATACGCAGTATTTT.

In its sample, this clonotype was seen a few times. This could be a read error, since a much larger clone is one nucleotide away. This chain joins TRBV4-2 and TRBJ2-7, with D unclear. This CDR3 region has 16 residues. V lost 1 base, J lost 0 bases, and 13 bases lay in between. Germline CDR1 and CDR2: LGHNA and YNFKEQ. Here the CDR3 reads CASSQGVAIASYEQYF. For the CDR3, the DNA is TGTGCCAGCAGCCAAGGTGTCGCGATTGCCTCCTACGAGCAGTACTTC.

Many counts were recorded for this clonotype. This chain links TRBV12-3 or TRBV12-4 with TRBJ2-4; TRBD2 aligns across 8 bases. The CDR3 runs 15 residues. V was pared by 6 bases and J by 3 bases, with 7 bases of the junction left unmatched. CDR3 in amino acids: CASSDRRGVKNIQYF. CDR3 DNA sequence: TGTGCCAGCAGCGACCGGCGGGGGGTCAAAAACATTCAGTACTTC.

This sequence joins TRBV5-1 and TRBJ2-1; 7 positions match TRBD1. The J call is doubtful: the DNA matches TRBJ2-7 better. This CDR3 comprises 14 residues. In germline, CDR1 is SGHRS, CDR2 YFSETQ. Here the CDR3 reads CASSNLTGHNEQYF. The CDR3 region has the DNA TGCGCCAGCAGCAACCTGACAGGGCACAATGAGCAGTACTTC.